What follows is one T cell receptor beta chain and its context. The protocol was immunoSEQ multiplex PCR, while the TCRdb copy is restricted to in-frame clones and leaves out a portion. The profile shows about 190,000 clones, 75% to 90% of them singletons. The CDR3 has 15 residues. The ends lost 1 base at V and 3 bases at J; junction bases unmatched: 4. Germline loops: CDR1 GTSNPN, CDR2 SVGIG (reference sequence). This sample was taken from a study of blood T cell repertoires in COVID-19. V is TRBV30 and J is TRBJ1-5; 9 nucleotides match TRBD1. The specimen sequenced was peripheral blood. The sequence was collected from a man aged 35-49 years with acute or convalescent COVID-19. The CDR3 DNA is TGTGCCTGGAGTGGGGGACAGGGCGCCAATCAGCCCCAGCATTTT. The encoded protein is CAWSGGQGANQPQHF.